The sequence of this T cell receptor beta chain was determined in a study of blood T cells in healthy people across ages. Each donor supplied approximately 10 milliliters of peripheral blood. Next came a second PCR, run for about 6 to 12 cycles, which used a sample-barcoded 5' primer along with a J-beta primer mix. MiXCR was run by TCRdb on the 5' RACE reads, yielding one entry per CDR3 protein. This table has about 800,000 distinct CDR3 sequences, more than 45% appearing once. The CDR3 is 16 amino acids. The TCR comes from a man aged 25-40 years in good health. The rearrangement uses TRBV21-1 and TRBJ2-1; the table calls TRBD1, which could not be checked here. TRBV21-1 is shown as a pseudogene. The sequenced sample was blood. CDR3 residues: CASSKADRVGLNEQFF. CDR3 DNA sequence: TGTGCCAGCAGCAAAGCCGACCGAGTGGGGCTCAATGAGCAGTTCTTC.